This T cell receptor (beta chain) comes out of a study of glioma-infiltrating T cells after dendritic cell vaccination (dated by TCRdb to 2016 to 2017). Looking at the study overall: The cohort comprised roughly 15 glioblastoma patients from Phase I and II dendritic cell vaccination trials, 9 newly diagnosed and 6 with recurrent disease. The vaccine consisted of monocyte-derived dendritic cells cultured about 7 days with IL-4 and GM-CSF, then pulsed overnight with autologous tumor lysate. In glioblastoma patients vaccinated with dendritic cells, deep sequencing of TCR beta CDR3 regions served to measure the amount of tumor-infiltrating lymphocytes and to compare repertoires between tumor and blood. Between about 2002 and 2012, patients were given autologous tumor lysate-pulsed dendritic cell vaccination. Survival after dendritic cell vaccination was correlated with TCR sequencing metrics such as TIL content and the overlap between tumor and blood repertoires. Patients received three intradermal dendritic cell vaccine injections at biweekly intervals in the arm below the axilla.

Points on this clone: It lacks a known antigen. Base qualities are not at hand, and no much larger clone is one base apart.

To be selected, patients needed enough residual fresh-frozen tumor tissue and more than two years of available survival data. Molecular status otherwise varied across the glioblastoma patients, but none of them carried an isocitrate dehydrogenase mutation. PBMC collection took place before vaccination, two weeks after the third vaccination, and at tumor progression if progression occurred. Genomic DNA was extracted with the Qiagen DNeasy Blood extraction Kit. From the germline V gene, CDR1 is MDHEN and CDR2 is SYDVKM. The germline V and J ends show losses of 4 bases and 8 bases respectively, and no gene match explains 4 bases of the junction. Reading from cysteine to phenylalanine, the CDR3 counts 13 amino acids. CDR3 DNA is the only sequence kept; it has 39 bases, read in frame from the first base. Broad study findings and their caveats: The cohort was small and heterogeneous, with few patients having full blood and tumor sets and even fewer initial-recurrent tumor pairs. After dendritic cell vaccination, a higher estimated pretreatment TIL content predicted longer time to progression and overall survival. TCR clonality showed no direct relationship with survival, which suggests that a diverse polyclonal response may matter. The TCR overlap response model with three groups was called speculative and said to need prospective validation.

The immunoSEQ assay amplified TCRB CDR3 regions from roughly 2 micrograms of genomic DNA, or from all available DNA when less than that amount was available. The multiplex PCR relied on 60 forward primers for TCR V beta segments and 13 reverse primers for J beta segments. To estimate reads per starting template, synthetic control templates were spiked into each sample at limiting dilution. Sequencing produced 87 bp reads on the Illumina HiSeq System. In the original analysis: PCR and sequencing errors were removed by a nearest neighbor algorithm that merged closely related sequences. TCR overlap was measured as the percentage of unique tumor TCR beta sequences that were also present in the peripheral blood of the same patient. What TCRdb holds here is the immuneACCESS table cut down to in-frame rearrangements. Part of the clones is not present; checked against another copy, under half of the missing clones reflect an unresolved V gene, and the others are unexplained. That table furnishes V, J and clone size, whereas the DNA furnished D and trimming. Within this sample are about 73,000 clones, with about four fifths of them counted one time only. Approximately 2.3% of the sample belongs to the ten largest clones.

Recombination connected TRBV28 to TRBJ2-1; 8 of the junction bases match TRBD2. The specimen was blood, collected before dendritic cell vaccination. The clonotype originates from a human donor with glioblastoma. The bases are TGTGCCAGCAGTTCGGGGGGGCGTCATGAGCAGTTCTTC. It is translated as CASSSGGRHEQFF.